Here is one T cell receptor (beta chain) with its context. This specimen comes from a study of T-cell reconstitution after alpha-beta-depleted transplantation in children. Germline loops: CDR1 SGHRS, CDR2 YFSETQ. This CDR3 spans 15 amino acids. Trimming left V 0 bases short and J 5 bases short, with 11 bases between. Unique molecular identifiers were used in preparing the TCRbeta library. TCRdb passed the PCR reads through MiXCR, listing each CDR3 protein once. Counted here are hundreds of thousands of distinct CDR3 sequences, 10% to 15% occurring once; the ten biggest clones make up 4.3%. The sample consisted of PBMCs, taken from the stem cell graft. This TCR was recovered from a human donor who donated a stem cell graft to a child with Fanconi anemia. The chain has TRBV5-1 and TRBJ2-2, with TRBD2 as a possible D gene (6 bases). For the CDR3, the DNA is TGCGCCAGCAGCTTGGTAGGAGGGGTTACCGGGGAGCTGTTTTTT. Encoded protein: CASSLVGGVTGELFF.